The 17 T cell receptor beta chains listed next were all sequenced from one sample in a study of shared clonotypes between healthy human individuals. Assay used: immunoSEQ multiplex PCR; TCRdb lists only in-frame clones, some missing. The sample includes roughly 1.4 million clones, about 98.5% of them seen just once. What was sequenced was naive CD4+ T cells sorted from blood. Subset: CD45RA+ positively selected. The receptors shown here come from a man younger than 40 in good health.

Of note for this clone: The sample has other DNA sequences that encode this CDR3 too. The CDR3 is CASSFTPETQYF. CDR3 nucleotide sequence: TGCGCCAGCAGCTTTACACCGGAGACCCAGTACTTC. The chain links TRBV5-1 to TRBJ2-5, with D unclear. Germline V lookup: CDR1 SGHRS, CDR2 YFSETQ. Trimming pared 2 bases from V and 5 bases from J, leaving 7 bases between. CDR3 length equals 12 residues.

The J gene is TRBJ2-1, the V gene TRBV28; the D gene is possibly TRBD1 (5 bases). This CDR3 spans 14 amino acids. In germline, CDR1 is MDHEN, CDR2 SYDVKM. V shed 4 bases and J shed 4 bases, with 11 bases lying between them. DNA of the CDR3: TGTGCCAGCAGTTACGCAAGGGGTTACAATGAGCAGTTCTTC. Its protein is CASSYARGYNEQFF.

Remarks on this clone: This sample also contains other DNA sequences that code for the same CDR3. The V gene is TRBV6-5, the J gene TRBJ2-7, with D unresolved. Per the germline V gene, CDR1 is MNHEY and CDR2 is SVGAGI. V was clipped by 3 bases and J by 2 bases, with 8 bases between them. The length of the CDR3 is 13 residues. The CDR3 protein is CASSYLGTYEQYF. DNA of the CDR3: TGTGCCAGCAGTTATCTGGGTACCTACGAGCAGTACTTC.

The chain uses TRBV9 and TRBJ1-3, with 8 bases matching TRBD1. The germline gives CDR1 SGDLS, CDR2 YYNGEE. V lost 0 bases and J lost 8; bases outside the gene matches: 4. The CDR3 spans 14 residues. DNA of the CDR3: TGTGCCAGCAGCGTAGCGCAGGGGGCAGACACCATATATTTT. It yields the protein CASSVAQGADTIYF.

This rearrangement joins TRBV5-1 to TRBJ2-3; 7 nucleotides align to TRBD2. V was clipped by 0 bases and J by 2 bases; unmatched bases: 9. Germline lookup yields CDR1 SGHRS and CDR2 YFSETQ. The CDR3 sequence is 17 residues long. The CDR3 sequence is CASSLVAGEFYTDTQYF. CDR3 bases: TGCGCCAGCAGCTTGGTGGCGGGAGAATTTTACACAGATACGCAGTATTTT.

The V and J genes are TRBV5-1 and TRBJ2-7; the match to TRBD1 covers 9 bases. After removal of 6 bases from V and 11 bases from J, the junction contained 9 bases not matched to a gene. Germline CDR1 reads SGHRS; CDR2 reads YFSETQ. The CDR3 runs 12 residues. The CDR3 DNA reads TGCGCCAGCAAGGTGGGACAGGGAGGCGAGTACTTC. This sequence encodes CASKVGQGGEYF.

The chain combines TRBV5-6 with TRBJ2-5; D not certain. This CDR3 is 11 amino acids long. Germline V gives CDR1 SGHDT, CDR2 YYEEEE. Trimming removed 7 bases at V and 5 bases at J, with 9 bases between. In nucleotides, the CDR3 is TGTGCCAGCGGAAGGGTGGAGACCCAGTACTTC. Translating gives CASGRVETQYF.

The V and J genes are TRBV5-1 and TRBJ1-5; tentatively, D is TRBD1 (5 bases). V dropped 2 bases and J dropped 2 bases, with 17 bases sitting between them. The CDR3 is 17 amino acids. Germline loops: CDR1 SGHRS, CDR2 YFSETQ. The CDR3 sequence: CASSLEPQGLGNQPQHF. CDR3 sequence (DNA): TGCGCCAGCAGCTTAGAACCCCAGGGCCTCGGCAATCAGCCCCAGCATTTT.

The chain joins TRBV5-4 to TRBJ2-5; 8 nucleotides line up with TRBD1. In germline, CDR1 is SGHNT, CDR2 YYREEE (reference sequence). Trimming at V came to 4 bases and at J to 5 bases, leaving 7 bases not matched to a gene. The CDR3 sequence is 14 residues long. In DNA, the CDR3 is TGTGCCAGCAGCCGCGGACAGGGCCCTGAGACCCAGTACTTC. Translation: CASSRGQGPETQYF. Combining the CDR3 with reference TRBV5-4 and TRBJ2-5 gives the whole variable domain ETGVTQSPTHLIKTRGQQVTLRCSSQSGHNTVSWYQQALGQGPQFIFQYYREEENGRGNFPPRFSGLQFPNYSSELNVNALELDDSALYLCASSRGQGPETQYFGPGTRLLVL.

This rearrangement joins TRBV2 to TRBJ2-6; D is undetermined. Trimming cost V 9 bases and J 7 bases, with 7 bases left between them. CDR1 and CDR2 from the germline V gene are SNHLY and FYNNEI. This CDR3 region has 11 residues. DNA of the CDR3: TGTGCCAGGGCGGCAGCCAACGTCCTGACTTTC. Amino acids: CARAAANVLTF.

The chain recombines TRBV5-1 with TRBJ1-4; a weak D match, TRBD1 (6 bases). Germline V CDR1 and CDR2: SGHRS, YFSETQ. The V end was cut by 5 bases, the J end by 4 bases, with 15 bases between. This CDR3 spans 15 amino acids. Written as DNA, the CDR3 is TGCGCCAGCAGTCCGGGGGGCCCGATTAATGAAAAACTGTTTTTT. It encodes CASSPGGPINEKLFF.

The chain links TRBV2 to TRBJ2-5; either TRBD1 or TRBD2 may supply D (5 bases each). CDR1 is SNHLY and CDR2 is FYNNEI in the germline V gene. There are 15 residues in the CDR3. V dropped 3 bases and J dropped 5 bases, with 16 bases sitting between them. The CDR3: CASSEETLEGETQYF. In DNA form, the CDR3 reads TGTGCCAGCAGTGAGGAGACCCTAGAGGGGGAGACCCAGTACTTC.

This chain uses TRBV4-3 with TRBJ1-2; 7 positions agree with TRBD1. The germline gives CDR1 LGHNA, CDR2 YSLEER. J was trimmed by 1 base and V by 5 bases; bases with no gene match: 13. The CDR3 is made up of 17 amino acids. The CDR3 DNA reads TGCGCCAGCAGCTATATAACAGGGGCCGCAAATAACTATGGCTACACCTTC. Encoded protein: CASSYITGAANNYGYTF.

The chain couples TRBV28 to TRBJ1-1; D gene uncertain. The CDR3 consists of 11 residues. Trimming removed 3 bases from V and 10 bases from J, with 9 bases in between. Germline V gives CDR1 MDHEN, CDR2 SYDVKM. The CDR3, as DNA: TGTGCCAGCAGTTTCAAGGGAGGAGCTTTCTTT. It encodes CASSFKGGAFF.

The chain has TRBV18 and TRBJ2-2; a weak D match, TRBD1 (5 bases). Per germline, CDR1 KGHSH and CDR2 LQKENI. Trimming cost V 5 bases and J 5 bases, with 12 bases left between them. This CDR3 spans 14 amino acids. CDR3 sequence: CASSTTETTGELFF. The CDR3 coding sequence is TGTGCCAGCTCAACGACAGAAACAACCGGGGAGCTGTTTTTT. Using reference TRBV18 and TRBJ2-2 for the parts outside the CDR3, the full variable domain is NAGVMQNPRHLVRRRGQEARLRCSPMKGHSHVYWYRQLPEEGLKFMVYLQKENIIDESGMPKERFSAEFPKEGPSILRIQQVVRGDSAAYFCASSTTETTGELFFGEGSRLTVL.

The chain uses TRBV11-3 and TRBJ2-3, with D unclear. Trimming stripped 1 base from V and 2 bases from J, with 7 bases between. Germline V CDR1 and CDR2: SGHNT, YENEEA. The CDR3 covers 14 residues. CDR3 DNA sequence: TGTGCCAGCAGCTTAGGGACCCACACAGATACGCAGTATTTT. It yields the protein CASSLGTHTDTQYF. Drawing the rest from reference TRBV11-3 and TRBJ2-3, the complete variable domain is EAGVVQSPRYKIIEKKQPVAFWCNPISGHNTLYWYLQNLGQGPELLIRYENEEAVDDSQLPKDRFSAERLKGVDSTLKIQPAELGDSAVYLCASSLGTHTDTQYFGPGTRLTVL.

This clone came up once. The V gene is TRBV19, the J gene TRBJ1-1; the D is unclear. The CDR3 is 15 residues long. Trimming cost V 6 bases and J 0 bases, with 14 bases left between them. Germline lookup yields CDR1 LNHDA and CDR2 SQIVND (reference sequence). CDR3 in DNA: TGTGCCAGTAGAGATGCCGGGAACATGAACACTGAAGCTTTCTTT. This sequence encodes CASRDAGNMNTEAFF.